The 21 T cell receptor beta chains below come from one sample, sequenced in a study of T cell repertoires in MIS-A myocarditis. Produced via immunoSEQ multiplex PCR; TCRdb's table is partial and in-frame only. There are 10,000 to 12,000 clones in the sample; 83% occur only once, and 29% lies in the top ten. The sample was right ventricle heart tissue obtained at autopsy. The receptors come from a man between 18 and 35 years old with fulminant myocarditis from multisystem inflammatory syndrome in adults (MIS-A) after COVID-19.

The chain has TRBV28 and TRBJ1-2; 7 bases line up with TRBD1. Germline CDR1 MDHEN, CDR2 SYDVKM. Trimming cost V 3 bases and J 8 bases; bases outside gene matches: 3. CDR3 length equals 12 residues. CDR3 in DNA: TGTGCCAGCAGTTTGAGGGGGCTCGGCTACACCTTC. Translating gives CASSLRGLGYTF.

V is TRBV11-3 and J is TRBJ2-2; 13 bases agree with TRBD2. The germline V gene has CDR1 SGHNT and CDR2 YENEEA. The CDR3 is 16 residues long. The trim removed 5 bases at V and 3 bases at J, leaving 3 bases unmatched. The CDR3 protein is CASSPGLAGDTGELFF. DNA for the CDR3: TGTGCCAGCAGCCCCGGACTAGCGGGAGACACCGGGGAGCTGTTTTTT.

The rearrangement joins TRBV7-8 to TRBJ2-7; TRBD1 agrees at 7 bases. With 0 bases clipped from V and 3 bases from J, the junction kept 8 bases outside the gene matches. The CDR3 length is 16 residues. The V gene's germline CDR1 is SGHVS and CDR2 FQNEAQ. The CDR3 sequence is CASSLAPGQIIYEQYF. The DNA for the CDR3 is TGTGCCAGCAGCTTAGCCCCGGGACAGATCATCTACGAGCAGTACTTC.

The CDR3 DNA follows: TGCAGTGCTAGTCACGCGAACACTGAAGCTTTCTTT. Protein sequence: CSASHANTEAFF. The V and J genes are TRBV20-1 and TRBJ1-1, with unresolved D. The CDR3 is made up of 12 amino acids. Germline lookup yields CDR1 DFQATT and CDR2 SNEGSKA (reference sequence). The V end was cut by 3 bases, the J end by 1 base, with 6 bases between.

This chain uses TRBV5-6 with TRBJ2-2, with a possible D match to TRBD1 (5 bases). CDR1 and CDR2 from the germline V gene are SGHDT and YYEEEE. Trimming left V 0 bases short and J 3 bases short, with 9 bases between. CDR3 size: 15 residues. CDR3 bases: TGTGCCAGCAGCTTGGTCCAGGGCGACACCGGGGAGCTGTTTTTT. It specifies CASSLVQGDTGELFF. Full variable domain (missing parts from reference TRBV5-6 and TRBJ2-2): DAGVTQSPTHLIKTRGQQVTLRCSPKSGHDTVSWYQQALGQGPQFIFQYYEEEERQRGNFPDRFSGHQFPNYSSELNVNALLLGDSALYLCASSLVQGDTGELFFGEGSRLTVL.

This rearrangement joins TRBV5-6 to TRBJ1-5, with a weak D call TRBD1 (5 bases). CDR1 is SGHDT and CDR2 is YYEEEE in the germline V gene. The germline V and J ends were trimmed by 0 bases and 8 bases, with 9 bases remaining between them. The CDR3 covers 13 residues. CDR3 sequence reads: CASSLAGGEPQHF. Written as DNA, the CDR3 is TGTGCCAGCAGCTTGGCCGGGGGTGAGCCCCAGCATTTT.

V usage is TRBV10-3 and J usage is TRBJ1-6, with D unresolved. V shed 2 bases and J shed 8 bases, with 13 bases lying between them. The CDR3 contains 15 residues. Germline CDR1 ENHRY, CDR2 SYGVKD. CDR3 residues: CAISERVGVDSPLHF. CDR3 coding DNA: TGTGCCATCAGTGAGCGCGTCGGGGTGGATTCACCCCTCCACTTT.

The rearrangement links TRBV10-2 to TRBJ1-1; the match to TRBD1 covers 9 bases. J lost 3 bases, V lost 7 bases, and 9 bases had no gene match. The CDR3 spans 15 residues. Per germline, CDR1 WSHSY and CDR2 SAAADI. The CDR3 loop is CASTNTGGGYTEAFF. For the CDR3, the DNA is TGCGCCAGCACTAATACAGGGGGCGGATACACTGAAGCTTTCTTT.

This chain links TRBV5-1 with TRBJ1-6, with 12 positions matching TRBD1. From germline, CDR1 is SGHRS and CDR2 YFSETQ. Trimming removed 4 bases from V and 12 bases from J; junction bases left unmatched: 8. This CDR3 is 15 amino acids long. CDR3 in DNA: TGCGCCAGCAGCCCGGACGGGACAGGGGGCATACCCCTCCACTTT. This gives the protein CASSPDGTGGIPLHF. Based on the CDR3 plus reference TRBV5-1 and TRBJ1-6, the full variable domain is KAGVTQTPRYLIKTRGQQVTLSCSPISGHRSVSWYQQTPGQGLQFLFEYFSETQRNKGNFPGRFSGRQFSNSRSEMNVSTLELGDSALYLCASSPDGTGGIPLHFGNGTRLTVT.

The V gene is TRBV6-5, the J gene TRBJ2-7; D gene uncertain. The CDR3 is made up of 12 amino acids. Between the trimmed V and J ends, which lost 8 bases and 0 bases, there was a span of 8 bases. CDR1 is MNHEY, CDR2 SVGAGI, per germline. The CDR3 region has the DNA TGTGCCAGCTCGGAAATCTCCTACGAGCAGTACTTC. Translated, it gives CASSEISYEQYF.

The CDR3 reads CASSQARLYKDYGYTF. The CDR3 DNA reads as TGCGCCAGCAGCCAAGCAAGACTTTATAAGGACTATGGCTACACCTTC. The V call is TRBV4-3, the J call TRBJ1-2; no reliable D call. The CDR3 covers 16 residues. Germline assignment: CDR1 LGHNA and CDR2 YSLEER. V was pared by 1 base and J by 3 bases, with 15 bases between.

This chain joins TRBV5-4 and TRBJ2-7; possible D gene TRBD1, 6 bases. Deletions cut 2 bases from V and 7 bases from J, with 13 bases between. The germline V gene encodes CDR1 SGHNT and CDR2 YYREEE (reference sequence). The CDR3 has 13 amino acids. CDR3 bases: TGTGCCAGCAGCTTTTACAGGGTGGGAGAGCAGTACTTC. This codes for CASSFYRVGEQYF.

The V gene is TRBV23-1, the J gene TRBJ1-2; D may be TRBD1 (5 bases). Being an ORF, TRBV23-1 has a function that is uncertain. V lost 8 bases and J lost 0, with 7 bases in between. The CDR3 runs 12 residues. CDR3 DNA: TGCGCCAGCTCGGGACCTAACTATGGCTACACCTTC. This gives the protein CASSGPNYGYTF.

This chain uses TRBV6-6 with TRBJ2-7; TRBD1 matches 7 bases. The CDR3 runs to 15 residues. V was pared by 2 bases and J by 3 bases, with 7 bases of the junction left unmatched. Germline loops: CDR1 MNHNY, CDR2 SVGAGI (reference sequence). The CDR3 spells CASSYPGQNHYEQYF. The CDR3 DNA sequence: TGTGCCAGCAGTTACCCGGGACAGAACCACTACGAGCAGTACTTC.

The rearrangement uses TRBV6-2 or TRBV6-3 and TRBJ1-2; D perhaps matches TRBD1 (5 bases). V lost 5 bases, J lost 0 bases, and 10 bases lay in between. Germline V gene sequence: CDR1 MNHEY, CDR2 SVGEGT. The CDR3 is 14 amino acids. This CDR3 reads CASSRSGANYGYTF. Written as DNA, the CDR3 is TGTGCCAGCAGTCGCTCGGGGGCTAACTATGGCTACACCTTC.

The V call is TRBV27, the J call TRBJ2-7, with D perhaps assigned TRBD1 or TRBD2 (5 bases each). The CDR3 loop spans 14 amino acids. Germline-derived CDR1 and CDR2 are MNHEY and SMNVEV (reference sequence). The V gene lost 4 bases and the J gene lost 0 bases, with 10 bases spanning the gap. The CDR3 coding sequence is TGTGCCAGCAGTTCCCCGGGGACCTCCTACGAGCAGTACTTC. This sequence encodes CASSSPGTSYEQYF.

The rearrangement uses TRBV19 and TRBJ1-2, with 7 bases identical to TRBD1. This CDR3 is built from 11 residues. The junction had 4 bases not matched to a gene; V was cut back by 9 bases and J by 6 bases. Germline values: CDR1 LNHDA, CDR2 SQIVND (reference sequence). The CDR3 loop is CASWGTDGYTF. The CDR3 region has the DNA TGTGCCAGCTGGGGGACAGATGGCTACACCTTC.

The chain uses TRBV29-1 and TRBJ2-1, with D perhaps given as TRBD1 or TRBD2 (5 bases each). The CDR3 totals 13 residues. Germline lookup yields CDR1 SQVTM and CDR2 ANQGSEA. Trimming removed 5 bases at V and 10 bases at J, with 18 bases between. For the CDR3, the DNA is TGCAGCGTTTTAGCAGAGGGGCTAGACGAGCAGTTCTTC. Translation gives CSVLAEGLDEQFF.

The V and J genes are TRBV5-6 and TRBJ1-3; the D is unclear. Germline CDR1 SGHDT, CDR2 YYEEEE. This CDR3 has 11 amino acids. The ends were cut back, 4 bases at V and 3 bases at J, with 2 bases in the middle. The CDR3 DNA follows: TGTGCCAGCAGCCGTGGAAACACCATATATTTT. Translation gives CASSRGNTIYF.

The chain carries TRBV19 and TRBJ1-1; D ambiguous. Deletions cut 7 bases from V and 1 base from J, with 16 bases between. There are 15 residues in the CDR3. Germline V gene sequence: CDR1 LNHDA, CDR2 SQIVND (reference sequence). The CDR3 DNA follows: TGTGCCAGTACCCCAAGCGGCGTTGGGAACACTGAAGCTTTCTTT. This translates into CASTPSGVGNTEAFF.

V gene TRBV20-1 combines with J gene TRBJ1-4; D is uncertain. Trimming took 6 bases from V and 6 from J, leaving 5 bases between them. This CDR3 spans 10 amino acids. CDR1 and CDR2 (germline): DFQATT, SNEGSKA (reference sequence). CDR3 residues: CSALDEKLFF. In DNA form, the CDR3 reads TGCAGTGCATTGGATGAAAAACTGTTTTTT.